This T cell receptor (beta chain) originates from a study of T cell repertoires in cytomegalovirus infection. Germline V gene data show CDR1 as SGHDT and CDR2 as YYEEEE. V shed 3 bases and J 3 bases; nucleotides not matched to a gene: 10. The CDR3 is 18 amino acids. TCRdb called the reads again in MiXCR, with one record for every CDR3 protein. The sample lists 230,000 or so distinct CDR3 sequences; over 15% were seen once. This TCR was sampled from a human donor in good health (CMV status not recorded). Some clones in this sample may be carry-over from other donors' samples. The chain is built from TRBV5-6 and TRBJ1-6; 9 bases are a match to TRBD1. The sample taken for sequencing was CD8+ T cells from PBMCs. The DNA for the CDR3 is TGTGCCAGCAGCTCATCTCCGGGACAGGGAAACTATAATTCACCCCTCCACTTT. Translation gives CASSSSPGQGNYNSPLHF.